Below, 6 T cell receptor beta chains from the same sample are listed, as sequenced in a study of blood T cell repertoires in COVID-19. Repertoires were generated with immunoSEQ multiplex PCR, while TCRdb's copy carries only in-frame clones and drops some. This sample has about 480,000 clones, with about 88% found just once. Sequencing was performed on peripheral blood. These receptors were obtained from a man aged 18 to 30 with COVID-19, enrolled during active disease.

The V call is TRBV25-1, the J call TRBJ2-3, with 11 bases aligning to TRBD2. The trim removed 5 bases at V and 4 bases at J, leaving 2 bases unmatched. Germline CDR1 reads MGHDK; CDR2 reads SYGVNS. CDR3 length: 14 residues. The CDR3 DNA follows: TGTGCCAGCAGTTTAGCGGGAGGGCCAGATACGCAGTATTTT. Its protein product is CASSLAGGPDTQYF.

The CDR3 nucleotides read TGTGCCATCAGTGGGACAGGGGATACCTACGAGCAGTACTTC. Amino acid sequence: CAISGTGDTYEQYF. V gene TRBV10-3 combines with J gene TRBJ2-7, with 9 bases identical to TRBD1. Germline lookup yields CDR1 ENHRY and CDR2 SYGVKD. With V trimmed by 4 bases and J by 2 bases, 3 bases remained unmatched. The CDR3 is made up of 14 amino acids.

The table lists this clone with a count of one. The chain uses TRBV3-1 (or the pseudogene TRBV3-2) and TRBJ2-7; tentative D call: TRBD1 (5 bases). V lost 0 bases to trimming and J lost 7 bases, with 13 bases between them. The germline gives CDR1 LGHDT, CDR2 YNNKEL (reference sequence). The CDR3 runs 14 residues. In DNA form, the CDR3 reads TGTGCCAGCAGCCAAGAGGTACAGGTGACGGAGCAGTACTTC. Encoded protein: CASSQEVQVTEQYF.

The chain recombines TRBV6-6 with TRBJ2-7; perhaps TRBD1 as D (5 bases). The CDR3 consists of 15 residues. Trimming stripped 0 bases from V and 2 bases from J, with 11 bases between. CDR1 and CDR2 (germline): MNHNY, SVGAGI (reference sequence). The CDR3 DNA is TGTGCCAGCAGTTACTCGAAGGGGAAAACCTACGAGCAGTACTTC. It is translated as CASSYSKGKTYEQYF.

The V and J genes are TRBV3-1 (or the pseudogene TRBV3-2) and TRBJ2-3, with 7 nucleotides matching TRBD2. Trimming at V came to 1 base and at J to 0 bases, leaving 4 bases not matched to a gene. The CDR3 consists of 16 residues. Germline loops: CDR1 LGHDT, CDR2 YNNKEL (reference sequence). The CDR3 region has the DNA TGTGCCAGCAGCCAAGGATCCGGGGGGAGCACAGATACGCAGTATTTT. Protein: CASSQGSGGSTDTQYF.

This chain connects TRBV9 to TRBJ2-7; 7 nucleotides line up with TRBD1. The J segment lost 1 base and the V segment lost 4 bases, leaving 14 bases of the junction unmatched. CDR1 is SGDLS and CDR2 is YYNGEE in the germline V gene. The CDR3 is 17 amino acids. The CDR3 here is CASSPLGDSHLSYEQYF. The CDR3 nucleotides are TGTGCCAGCAGCCCCCTCGGGGACAGCCACTTGTCCTACGAGCAGTACTTC.